This T cell receptor (beta chain) was captured by sequencing in a study of T cell changes during pregnancy in multiple sclerosis. Looked up from germline, CDR1 is SGDLS and CDR2 is YYNGEE. V shed 4 bases and J 3 bases; nucleotides not matched to a gene: 11. CDR3 length equals 18 residues. Profiling relied on immunoSEQ multiplex PCR, and the TCRdb table lists in-frame clones only, not all of them. The sample holds 40,000 to 50,000 clones; roughly 93% are singletons and the top ten take around 0.38%. The sample here was CD4+ T cells from peripheral blood mononuclear cells, taken in the second trimester of pregnancy. The source of this sequence is a female donor in good health, enrolled as a control in a pregnancy study. The V and J genes are TRBV9 and TRBJ2-3; 13 nucleotides agree with TRBD2. The CDR3 DNA follows: TGTGCCAGCAGCCTTGAACTAGCGGGGGGGCCTACGACAGATACGCAGTATTTT. Translating gives CASSLELAGGPTTDTQYF.